This TCR beta chain was profiled in a study of Ad26.COV2.S vaccination and SARS-CoV-2 variants (dated by TCRdb to the early 2020s). Describing the broader study: Vaccine-arm donors were drawn from COV1001, a multicentre, randomized, double-blind, placebo-controlled phase I-IIa trial of Ad26.COV2.S in healthy adults. Ad26.COV2.S was administered intramuscularly at a dose of 5x10^10 or 1x10^11 viral particles, either as one shot or as two shots given 56 days apart. The specificity and breadth of SARS-CoV-2-reactive T cell receptors after Ad26.COV2.S vaccination were assessed by TCRbeta repertoire sequencing. The TCR-sequenced set comprised roughly 30 samples: around 20 Ad26.COV2.S vaccine recipients, 5 placebo recipients and 8 SARS-CoV-2 convalescent individuals. Participants in the trial were split at random into five groups of five each, receiving low-dose or high-dose Ad26.COV2.S once or twice, or else placebo on both occasions. Throughout the experiments and outcome assessment, investigators stayed blinded to trial group allocation. Broader findings and caveats from the paper: Vaccine and placebo recipients had comparable non-spike TCR breadth, which fits with the vaccine containing only spike. According to the authors, total T cell responses may have been underestimated by the TCR breadth and depth analyses. Ad26.COV2.S recipients had higher spike-specific TCR breadth than placebo recipients (P = 0.0014). The study was not powered to compare responses between vaccine doses or regimens. Substantial breadth of spike-specific CD8+ and CD4+ T cell responses was reported after vaccination.

This specimen's treatment or condition label, per the study, means: about 20 received Ad26.COV2.S at low or high dose, single or two shots; roughly five received placebo; per-sample allocation not given. For vaccine and placebo recipients, the sequenced repertoires came from samples collected on day 63 after the first injection. Between 29 July and 7 August 2020, Cohort 1b enrolled 25 adults aged 18-55 years at one site in Boston, USA. As a vaccine, Ad26.COV2.S was a replication-incompetent adenovirus type 26 vector that expressed a prefusion-stabilized SARS-CoV-2 spike protein derived from the original Wuhan strain. The immunoSEQ Assay was used to sequence TCRbeta CDR3 regions. After extraction, genomic DNA underwent amplification by bias-controlled multiplex PCR, followed by high-throughput sequencing. From the authors' description of their analysis: To quantify the absolute abundance of every unique TCRbeta CDR3 region, sequences were collapsed and filtered. Usable DNA was measured by amplifying reference genes present in all nucleated cells, and TCRbeta template counts were normalized to that usable DNA to estimate T cell fraction. Repertoire TCRs were annotated as SARS-CoV-2-specific by exact matching of V gene, CDR3 amino acid sequence and J gene to a known reactive TCR set. MIRA supplied the reference SARS-CoV-2 TCR set, which was filtered for enrichment in COVID-19-positive ImmuneCODE repertoires so that public or cross-reactive TCRs were removed. Drawing on the MIRA antigens, annotated TCRs were analysed further at the level of specific ORF or position within ORF. Breadth was defined as annotated unique rearrangements over total unique productive rearrangements; depth was the summed frequency of those rearrangements. Two-sided Wilcoxon rank-sum tests were applied when comparing TCR breadth between groups. In its TCRdb copy, this immuneACCESS table keeps in-frame sequences only and misses some clones. Where compared with another copy, unresolved V genes explain less than half of these, and the others have no known cause. The DNA was the basis for D and trimming; V, J and clone size are from that table. A total of roughly 510,000 clones appear in this sample, approximately 90% of them only once. The ten top clones hold roughly 13% of the sample.

Taken from cysteine to phenylalanine, the CDR3 has 13 residues. CDR3 DNA is the only sequence kept; it has 39 bases, read in frame from the first base. Between the V and J ends, shortened by 3 bases and 6 bases respectively, the junction contains 9 bases. Regarding this clone: Its antigen remains unidentified. The input lacks base qualities; no much larger clone sits a single base away.

The sequenced sample was peripheral blood, obtained in a trial of Ad26.COV2.S vaccine versus placebo. This receptor was identified in a person aged 18 to 65 who received the Ad26.COV2.S COVID-19 vaccine or a placebo. Here the chain combines TRBV12-3 or TRBV12-4 and TRBJ2-1; the D gene cannot be named for sure. The DNA sequence follows: TGTGCCAGCAGTTTTTTCGGCGTCAATGAGCAGTTCTTC. Its protein product is CASSFFGVNEQFF.